This T cell receptor beta chain was sequenced for a study of metastatic and nonmetastatic thyroid tumors (dated by TCRdb to the early 2020s). Regarding the complete study: The researchers compared repertoires between peripheral blood samples and tumor or nodule tissue samples from patients with malignant or benign thyroid disease.

The paper's findings and limits, for the study overall: In both blood and tumor samples, malignant tumors were reported to have significantly higher TCR beta diversity than benign nodules.

Libraries came from PCR. TCRdb names Illumina HiSeq 4000 as the instrument used. High-throughput sequencing was used to profile the TCR beta-chain CDR3 region of each patient. The source study handled its data this way. CDR3 differences across clinicopathological groups were used to build a classifier for discriminating distant-metastatic papillary thyroid cancer patients. The Shannon index was used to measure repertoire diversity, and the Morisita-Horn index was used to measure how similar tumor and blood repertoires were. TCRdb reanalyzed the raw reads on its own, using fastp at Q25 for trimming and MiXCR for clone calling, and kept in-frame beta chains. The V and J calls were not made by the authors but by TCRdb's processing. Counted in this sample were about 41,000 clones; 28% of them appeared once. The top ten constitute almost 10% of the sample. In its sample, this clone was seen many times. Its binding antigen is unknown. No base-level quality is on record; no much larger clone is a single base apart. Other nucleotide sequences in the sample specify the same CDR3.

Before undergoing thyroid surgery, none of the patients had been given any kind of treatment. Using T-cell receptor beta sequencing, the researchers looked back retrospectively at clinical samples from patients, gathered between about 2011 and 2019. V gives up 6 bases and J gives up 0 bases, and the segment between their germline ends measures 11 bases. CDR1 is given as SEHNR and CDR2 as FQNEAQ, both from the germline V gene (reference sequence). Taken from cysteine to phenylalanine, the CDR3 has 14 residues. The read is trimmed to its CDR3 DNA, 42 bases read in frame from base 1. This receptor was obtained from a male donor with papillary thyroid cancer or a benign thyroid nodule (not recorded which). Some clones in this sample may be carry-over from other donors' samples. Sequenced input: blood. This chain joins TRBV7-9 to TRBJ1-1; a confident D gene designation cannot be given. The base sequence is TGTGCCAGCAGACCCGACCTACTGAACACTGAAGCTTTCTTT. Translation gives CASRPDLLNTEAFF. The reference TRBV7-9 and TRBJ1-1 proteins fill in what lies around the CDR3, so the full variable domain reads DTGVSQNPRHKITKRGQNVTFRCDPISEHNRLYWYRQTLGQGPEFLTYFQNEAQLEKSRLLSDRFSAERPKGSFSTLEIQRTEQGDSAMYLCASRPDLLNTEAFFGQGTRLTVV.